A single sample gave rise to the 27 T cell receptor beta chains below, sequenced in a study of blood T cell repertoires in COVID-19. The data were produced by immunoSEQ multiplex PCR, yet TCRdb's version contains in-frame clones alone and is incomplete. The sample holds over 90,000 clones, roughly 92% seen once. The sample consisted of peripheral blood. All receptors come from a woman in her forties or fifties with COVID-19, enrolled during active disease.

The rearrangement uses TRBV6-6 and TRBJ2-3; D gene ambiguous. Trimming left V 1 base short and J 1 base short, with 6 bases between. This CDR3 has 14 amino acids. Looked up from germline, CDR1 is MNHNY and CDR2 is SVGAGI (reference sequence). CDR3 DNA: TGTGCCAGCAGTTACTTACGGGGCACAGATACGCAGTATTTT. Residues: CASSYLRGTDTQYF.

The CDR3 DNA is TGTGCCAGCAGCTTAGAGGGCAGCCTCTCCTACGAGCAGTACTTC. It codes for CASSLEGSLSYEQYF. The rearrangement uses TRBV7-3 and TRBJ2-7, with D possibly matching TRBD2 (5 bases). The CDR3 is 15 amino acids. CDR1 is SGHTA, CDR2 FQGTGA, per germline. Trimming pared 2 bases from V and 0 bases from J, leaving 11 bases between.

This chain connects TRBV19 to TRBJ1-2; D gene uncertain. Trimming took 3 bases from V and 5 from J, leaving 16 bases between them. The length of the CDR3 is 15 residues. Per germline, CDR1 LNHDA and CDR2 SQIVND (reference sequence). CDR3 bases: TGTGCCAGTAGTATGGGCAGTAGACCCCTTTATGGCTACACCTTC. Its protein product is CASSMGSRPLYGYTF.

The chain is built from TRBV2 and TRBJ1-1; D uncertain. The CDR3 is 14 residues long. The germline CDR1 and CDR2 sequences are SNHLY and FYNNEI. The ends were cut back, 6 bases at V and 3 bases at J, with 14 bases in the middle. Here the CDR3 DNA reads TGTGCCAGCAGATCTACGGGCGGGTACACTGAAGCTTTCTTT. This encodes CASRSTGGYTEAFF.

The table lists this clone with a count of one. The chain is built from TRBV2 and TRBJ1-2; tentative D call: TRBD1 (5 bases). Germline-derived CDR1 and CDR2 are SNHLY and FYNNEI. The CDR3 sequence is 14 residues long. Trimming shortened V by 5 bases and J by 4 bases, and 14 bases separated the two germline ends. CDR3 sequence (DNA): TGTGCCAGCAGTCCCGGCCAGGGCCTCTATGGCTACACCTTC. Protein: CASSPGQGLYGYTF. The variable domain in full, with the rest retrieved from reference TRBV2 and TRBJ1-2, is EPEVTQTPSHQVTQMGQEVILRCVPISNHLYFYWYRQILGQKVEFLVSFYNNEISEKSEIFDDQFSVERPDGSNFTLKIRSTKLEDSAMYFCASSPGQGLYGYTFGSGTRLTVV.

The chain recombines TRBV28 with TRBJ1-2, with 7 bases lining up with TRBD1. With V trimmed by 6 bases and J by 4 bases, 11 bases remained unmatched. CDR1 and CDR2 from the germline V gene are MDHEN and SYDVKM. The CDR3 has 15 residues. The CDR3 is CASRPEPNRGYGYTF. Written as DNA, the CDR3 is TGTGCCAGCAGGCCCGAGCCAAACAGGGGCTATGGCTACACCTTC.

This clone was observed once. The J gene is TRBJ1-5, the V gene TRBV6-5; TRBD1 might be the D (5 bases). Trimming removed 6 bases from V and 3 bases from J, with 9 bases in between. CDR3 length: 13 residues. Germline V gene sequence: CDR1 MNHEY, CDR2 SVGAGI. The CDR3 DNA reads as TGTGCCAGCAGGGCGGACACCAATCAGCCCCAGCATTTT. This gives the protein CASRADTNQPQHF.

The genes are TRBV28 and TRBJ1-1; possible D gene TRBD1, 5 bases. The CDR3 loop spans 15 amino acids. Trimming removed 2 bases at V and 0 bases at J, with 10 bases between. CDR1 is MDHEN, CDR2 SYDVKM, per germline. CDR3 sequence: CASSLQGSMNTEAFF. In DNA, the CDR3 is TGTGCCAGCAGTTTACAGGGCAGCATGAACACTGAAGCTTTCTTT.

The CDR3 sequence: CASSQGLAGPYEQYF. CDR3 DNA: TGTGCCAGCAGCCAAGGACTAGCGGGCCCCTACGAGCAGTACTTC. The V gene is TRBV3-1 (or the pseudogene TRBV3-2), the J gene TRBJ2-7, with TRBD2 matching 10 bases. The CDR3 totals 15 residues. CDR1 is LGHDT and CDR2 is YNNKEL in the germline V gene (reference sequence). Losses at the gene ends were 1 base for V and 2 bases for J; bases not matched to a gene: 2.

This sequence joins TRBV28 and TRBJ1-1, with D possibly being TRBD1 (5 bases). The CDR3 loop spans 12 amino acids. V lost 4 bases and J lost 8, with 11 bases in between. In germline, CDR1 is MDHEN, CDR2 SYDVKM. The CDR3 is CASSSRYREAFF. In DNA, the CDR3 is TGTGCCAGCAGTTCCCGATACAGGGAAGCTTTCTTT.

The chain is built from TRBV2 and TRBJ1-4, with 9 bases identical to TRBD1. The CDR3 contains 15 residues. CDR1 and CDR2 (germline): SNHLY, FYNNEI. Trimming took 3 bases from V and 5 from J; bases not matched to a gene: 4. The CDR3 reads CASSDRGTGNEKLFF. The CDR3 nucleotides read TGTGCCAGCAGTGATCGTGGGACAGGGAATGAAAAACTGTTTTTT. Full variable domain (outside the CDR3, taken from reference TRBV2 and TRBJ1-4): EPEVTQTPSHQVTQMGQEVILRCVPISNHLYFYWYRQILGQKVEFLVSFYNNEISEKSEIFDDQFSVERPDGSNFTLKIRSTKLEDSAMYFCASSDRGTGNEKLFFGSGTQLSVL.

This chain uses TRBV27 with TRBJ2-1; 8 bases agree with TRBD2. The length of the CDR3 is 16 residues. Trimming cost V 2 bases and J 4 bases; bases outside gene matches: 7. Per the germline V gene, CDR1 is MNHEY and CDR2 is SMNVEV (reference sequence). The CDR3 bases are TGTGCCAGCAGTTTAGCGGCGGGGGGCCAATACAATGAGCAGTTCTTC. It yields the protein CASSLAAGGQYNEQFF.

The chain joins TRBV3-1 (or the pseudogene TRBV3-2) to TRBJ1-2, with D unclear. The germline V and J ends were trimmed by 4 bases and 4 bases, with 13 bases remaining between them. This CDR3 spans 14 amino acids. Germline loops: CDR1 LGHDT, CDR2 YNNKEL (reference sequence). CDR3 loop: CASSLLQLPYGYTF. CDR3 DNA sequence: TGTGCCAGCAGCCTTCTCCAACTTCCCTATGGCTACACCTTC.

The chain couples TRBV30 to TRBJ1-2; 7 bases are shared with TRBD1. The CDR3 extends over 15 amino acids. J was trimmed by 7 bases and V by 4 bases; bases with no gene match: 15. Germline loops: CDR1 GTSNPN, CDR2 SVGIG (reference sequence). This CDR3 reads CAWTTRRGGSFGYTF. The CDR3, as DNA: TGTGCCTGGACTACCCGACGAGGGGGCTCTTTTGGCTACACCTTC. The full variable domain, completed using reference TRBV30 and TRBJ1-2, is SQTIHQWPATLVQPVGSPLSLECTVEGTSNPNLYWYRQAAGRGLQLLFYSVGIGQISSEVPQNLSASRPQDRQFILSSKKLLLSDSGFYLCAWTTRRGGSFGYTFGSGTRLTVV.

CDR3 amino acids: CASSEGTVQETQYF. As DNA, the CDR3 is TGTGCCAGCAGCGAGGGGACAGTTCAAGAGACCCAGTACTTC. The chain uses TRBV11-1 and TRBJ2-5; 7 bases map to TRBD1. The trim removed 5 bases at V and 2 bases at J, leaving 5 bases unmatched. Germline lookup yields CDR1 SGHAT and CDR2 FQDESV (reference sequence). The CDR3 is 14 residues long.

This chain joins TRBV10-3 and TRBJ2-1; D perhaps matches TRBD2 (6 bases). This CDR3 is built from 14 residues. CDR1 is ENHRY, CDR2 SYGVKD, per germline. Trimming left V 0 bases short and J 8 bases short, with 11 bases between. CDR3 nucleotides: TGTGCCATCAGTGAGTCGATAGGAGGGGATGAGCAGTTCTTC. Residues: CAISESIGGDEQFF.

The chain links TRBV10-3 to TRBJ1-2, with D maybe TRBD1 (6 bases). With 2 bases removed from V and 10 bases from J, the gap between germline ends came to 11 bases. The CDR3 runs to 12 residues. CDR1 and CDR2 from the germline V gene are ENHRY and SYGVKD. This CDR3 is CAISEGQGLYTF. The CDR3, as DNA: TGTGCCATCAGTGAGGGGCAGGGGCTCTACACCTTC.

The chain combines TRBV2 with TRBJ2-7, with 8 bases identical to TRBD2. Trimming took 11 bases from V and 4 from J; bases not matched to a gene: 10. In germline, CDR1 is SNHLY, CDR2 FYNNEI. The CDR3 consists of 13 residues. DNA for the CDR3: TGTGCCTCCCCGGGACTAGGGGGATACGAGCAGTACGTC. This translates into CASPGLGGYEQYV.

The V gene is TRBV9, the J gene TRBJ1-1, with TRBD1 matching over 7 bases. Germline trimming cut 3 bases from V and 4 bases from J; bases unmatched to any gene: 9. This CDR3 is built from 15 residues. Germline lookup yields CDR1 SGDLS and CDR2 YYNGEE. CDR3 region: CASSEDLRGITEAFF. In DNA, the CDR3 is TGTGCCAGCAGCGAAGACCTCAGGGGGATCACTGAAGCTTTCTTT. The complete variable domain, with remaining parts taken from reference TRBV9 and TRBJ1-1, reads DSGVTQTPKHLITATGQRVTLRCSPRSGDLSVYWYQQSLDQGLQFLIQYYNGEERAKGNILERFSAQQFPDLHSELNLSSLELGDSALYFCASSEDLRGITEAFFGQGTRLTVV.

The gene calls are TRBV5-1 and TRBJ2-5; 7 nucleotides match TRBD1. The J segment lost 2 bases and the V segment lost 4 bases, leaving 8 bases of the junction unmatched. CDR3 length: 15 residues. Germline CDR1 is SGHRS and CDR2 is YFSETQ. Written as DNA, the CDR3 is TGCGCCAGCAGCCTCGTCGGGACAGCTCAAGAGACCCAGTACTTC. Residues: CASSLVGTAQETQYF. Complete variable domain (other parts from reference TRBV5-1 and TRBJ2-5): KAGVTQTPRYLIKTRGQQVTLSCSPISGHRSVSWYQQTPGQGLQFLFEYFSETQRNKGNFPGRFSGRQFSNSRSEMNVSTLELGDSALYLCASSLVGTAQETQYFGPGTRLLVL.

This clone appeared a single time. The V and J genes are TRBV30 and TRBJ1-1, with TRBD1 matching 9 bases. Germline lookup yields CDR1 GTSNPN and CDR2 SVGIG (reference sequence). The trim removed 2 bases at V and 5 bases at J, leaving 6 bases unmatched. The CDR3 is made up of 14 amino acids. The CDR3 sequence: CAWSTGGVGTEAFF. The CDR3 DNA reads as TGTGCCTGGAGTACAGGGGGCGTCGGGACTGAAGCTTTCTTT.

The rearrangement joins TRBV10-3 to TRBJ2-1; 10 bases line up with TRBD2. Germline loops: CDR1 ENHRY, CDR2 SYGVKD. J lost 4 bases, V lost 4 bases, and 10 bases had no gene match. The CDR3 has 17 residues. For the CDR3, the DNA is TGTGCCATCAGTGGAGCAAGCGGGGGGGGTTTATACAATGAGCAGTTCTTC. It codes for CAISGASGGGLYNEQFF.

This clone was observed once. The chain combines TRBV18 with TRBJ2-5, with TRBD1 matching over 10 bases. CDR3 size: 16 residues. The V gene's germline CDR1 is KGHSH and CDR2 LQKENI. V trimming: 3 bases; J trimming: 7 bases; junction bases outside the gene matches: 11. CDR3 nucleotide sequence: TGTGCCAGCTCACCTAACCGGGACAGGGGCCTGGGGACCCAGTACTTC. Translation gives CASSPNRDRGLGTQYF.

This rearrangement joins TRBV18 to TRBJ1-5; unclear D gene. Trimming pared 2 bases from V and 6 bases from J, leaving 8 bases between. Germline-derived CDR1 and CDR2 are KGHSH and LQKENI. The CDR3 is 13 residues long. The CDR3 DNA reads TGTGCCAGCTCACCAACCAGTGGTCAGCCCCAGCATTTT. Amino acids: CASSPTSGQPQHF.

The chain is built from TRBV20-1 and TRBJ1-5, with D possibly TRBD1 on 6 matching bases. The V end was cut by 3 bases, the J end by 6 bases, with 15 bases between. CDR3 length: 14 residues. Looked up from germline, CDR1 is DFQATT and CDR2 is SNEGSKA (reference sequence). CDR3 coding DNA: TGCAGTGCTAGTACAGGGAGGGAGGGTCAGCCCCAGCATTTT. Its translation is CSASTGREGQPQHF.

V is TRBV4-3 and J is TRBJ2-7; tentative D call: TRBD2 (7 bases). CDR3 length: 17 amino acids. Per the germline V gene, CDR1 is LGHNA and CDR2 is YSLEER. V was clipped by 4 bases and J by 3 bases, with 22 bases between them. For the CDR3, the DNA is TGCGCCAGCAGCCCTTCGGTGGGGGGGCTTGGTCTCTACGAGCAGTACTTC. Translated, it gives CASSPSVGGLGLYEQYF.

The rearrangement links TRBV5-1 to TRBJ1-6; D might be TRBD1 (5 bases). Per the germline V gene, CDR1 is SGHRS and CDR2 is YFSETQ. The CDR3 spans 13 residues. Trimming took off 0 bases at V and 11 bases at J, with 9 bases between the two ends. CDR3 sequence: CASSLVEGTPLHF. The CDR3 DNA follows: TGCGCCAGCAGCTTGGTGGAGGGGACACCCCTCCACTTT.